These 21 T cell receptor beta chains share one sample of origin, sequenced in a study of CD8 T cells in ankylosing spondylitis. From the 5' RACE reads, TCRdb called clonotypes with MiXCR, one entry per CDR3 protein. The repertoire holds about 240,000 distinct CDR3 sequences, with 8.6% as singletons. Sequencing used blood, either unsorted or a sorted T cell fraction (not recorded which). These receptors were obtained from a male donor with ankylosing spondylitis or in good health (not recorded which).

This clonotype occurred many times. The chain has TRBV5-1 and TRBJ2-5, with D possibly matching TRBD2 (5 bases). Trimming took 4 bases from V and 5 from J, leaving 12 bases between them. Germline CDR1 reads SGHRS; CDR2 reads YFSETQ. This CDR3 has 13 residues. CDR3 region: CASSPLGAETQYF. CDR3 nucleotide sequence: TGCGCCAGCAGCCCACTAGGAGCGGAGACCCAGTACTTC.

There are many counts of this clonotype. The rearrangement links TRBV28 to TRBJ1-5; D not resolved. V gave up 3 bases and J gave up 0 bases, with 9 bases separating them. The CDR3 has 15 amino acids. CDR1 is MDHEN and CDR2 is SYDVKM in the germline V gene. The CDR3: CASSFYRVSNQPQHF. DNA of the CDR3: TGTGCCAGCAGTTTTTATAGGGTTAGCAATCAGCCCCAGCATTTT.

This CDR3 is CASSQSAGRSYNEQFF. In nucleotides, the CDR3 is TGCGCCAGCAGTCAATCTGCCGGTCGCTCCTACAATGAGCAGTTCTTC. This rearrangement joins TRBV23-1 to TRBJ2-1; D gene uncertain. TRBV23-1 is annotated as an ORF whose role is uncertain. V was shortened by 0 bases and J by 0 bases, with 9 bases between the two germline ends. The CDR3 extends over 16 amino acids.

J is TRBJ2-3 and V is TRBV5-1; D perhaps matches TRBD2 (6 bases). Germline V gene lookup returns CDR1 SGHRS and CDR2 YFSETQ. The V end was cut by 4 bases, the J end by 1 base, with 16 bases between. The CDR3 contains 16 residues. This CDR3 reads CASSGTLGGGTDTQYF. DNA of the CDR3: TGCGCCAGCAGCGGTACCCTCGGAGGGGGCACAGATACGCAGTATTTT.

This clonotype was counted at least ten times. V gene TRBV19 combines with J gene TRBJ1-1; unclear D gene. V dropped 4 bases and J dropped 7 bases, with 22 bases sitting between them. The CDR3 loop spans 16 amino acids. Per germline, CDR1 LNHDA and CDR2 SQIVND (reference sequence). The CDR3 nucleotides are TGTGCCAGTAGTAGGCGCGTAGCGAATAATTTTGATGAAGCTTTCTTT. It yields the protein CASSRRVANNFDEAFF.

The chain carries TRBV5-5 and TRBJ2-3; 8 bases fit TRBD1. This CDR3 spans 14 amino acids. V lost 4 bases and J lost 7; bases outside the gene matches: 8. Germline lookup yields CDR1 SGHKS and CDR2 YYEKEE (reference sequence). In DNA, the CDR3 is TGTGCCAGCAGCCGTCCGACAGGGGAGCATACGCAGTATTTT. Residues: CASSRPTGEHTQYF.

This clonotype was observed at least ten times. CDR3 amino acids: CSAKSGRLADQETQYF. The CDR3 DNA reads TGCAGTGCTAAAAGCGGGAGACTAGCGGACCAAGAGACCCAGTACTTC. The chain couples TRBV20-1 to TRBJ2-5; 9 bases fit TRBD2. This CDR3 is 16 amino acids long. Germline V gene data show CDR1 as DFQATT and CDR2 as SNEGSKA (reference sequence). J was trimmed by 0 bases and V by 4 bases; bases with no gene match: 9.

This clonotype showed up many times. The chain combines TRBV9 with TRBJ2-1; 12 bases line up with TRBD1. Germline V lookup: CDR1 SGDLS, CDR2 YYNGEE. The CDR3 consists of 14 residues. After removal of 4 bases from V and 8 bases from J, the junction contained 4 bases not matched to a gene. The CDR3 DNA sequence: TGTGCCAGCAGCCTCCGGGACAGGGGGCATGAGCAGTTCTTC. This translates into CASSLRDRGHEQFF.

There are many counts of this clonotype. The V gene is TRBV28, the J gene TRBJ1-2, with TRBD1 matching 11 bases. J was trimmed by 7 bases and V by 6 bases; bases with no gene match: 10. CDR1 is MDHEN, CDR2 SYDVKM, per germline. This CDR3 has 15 amino acids. CDR3 residues: CASRRPGQGVSGYTF. CDR3 bases: TGTGCCAGCAGGCGACCGGGACAGGGGGTCAGTGGCTACACCTTC.

V is TRBV7-2 and J is TRBJ2-5; no reliable D call. The germline CDR1 and CDR2 sequences are SGHTA and FQGNSA. CDR3 length: 15 residues. V shed 5 bases and J shed 2 bases, with 15 bases lying between them. Here the CDR3 DNA reads TGTGCCAGCAGCCCCTGGCCCCGACCTCAAGAGACCCAGTACTTC. It specifies CASSPWPRPQETQYF.

This clonotype has only a few counts. This sequence joins TRBV18 and TRBJ1-1; D is unclear. The CDR3 consists of 13 residues. V lost 4 bases and J lost 6, with 12 bases in between. Germline V lookup: CDR1 KGHSH, CDR2 LQKENI. CDR3 residues: CASSLLAGPEAFF. The CDR3 region has the DNA TGTGCCAGCTCACTTCTGGCGGGTCCTGAAGCTTTCTTT.

This clonotype appeared a few times. The chain carries TRBV12-3 or TRBV12-4 and TRBJ1-5, with D possibly TRBD1 on 6 matching bases. Trimming took off 6 bases at V and 0 bases at J, with 21 bases between the two ends. This CDR3 spans 18 amino acids. The CDR3 bases are TGTGCCAGCAGCAAGGACAGCCGCAATTCCTATAGCAATCAGCCCCAGCATTTT. This encodes CASSKDSRNSYSNQPQHF.

In regard to this clonotype: With a much larger clone just one base away, this may be a read error. V usage is TRBV5-6 and J usage is TRBJ1-2; possibly TRBD1 for D (6 bases). CDR3 length: 14 residues. The germline V gene encodes CDR1 SGHDT and CDR2 YYEEEE. This chain's CDR3 is CASSLFDRNYGSTF. CDR3 nucleotide sequence: TGTGCCAGCAGCCTATTTGACAGGAACTATGGCTCCACCTTC. The whole variable domain, remainder taken from reference TRBV5-6 and TRBJ1-2, is DAGVTQSPTHLIKTRGQQVTLRCSPKSGHDTVSWYQQALGQGPQFIFQYYEEEERQRGNFPDRFSGHQFPNYSSELNVNALLLGDSALYLCASSLFDRNYGSTFGSGTRLTVV.

This clonotype was observed at least ten times. This chain connects TRBV5-6 to TRBJ1-1; D call uncertain. V lost 1 base, J lost 5 bases, and 15 bases lay in between. Per the germline V gene, CDR1 is SGHDT and CDR2 is YYEEEE. This CDR3 has 15 amino acids. The CDR3 loop is CASSLRPLGRTEAFF. In nucleotides, the CDR3 is TGTGCCAGCAGCTTGAGGCCATTGGGAAGGACTGAAGCTTTCTTT.

This clonotype was observed a few times. V and J are TRBV5-5 and TRBJ2-1, with 9 positions matching TRBD2. Germline-derived CDR1 and CDR2 are SGHKS and YYEKEE (reference sequence). This CDR3 comprises 15 residues. V was clipped by 4 bases and J by 7 bases; unmatched bases: 9. This chain's CDR3 is CASSALSTSGNEQFF. The CDR3 DNA sequence: TGTGCCAGCAGCGCCCTCAGCACTAGCGGGAATGAGCAGTTCTTC.

There are many counts of this clonotype. This chain connects TRBV7-2 to TRBJ2-1; 9 bases agree with TRBD2. Looked up from germline, CDR1 is SGHTA and CDR2 is FQGNSA. V shed 1 base, J shed 8 bases, and the junction held 9 bases outside the gene matches. The CDR3 loop spans 16 amino acids. This chain's CDR3 is CASSLVGLRGGDEQFF. For the CDR3, the DNA is TGTGCCAGCAGCTTAGTCGGACTCCGCGGGGGGGATGAGCAGTTCTTC.

Many counts were recorded for this clonotype. The genes are TRBV27 and TRBJ1-4; D remains ambiguous. CDR1 is MNHEY, CDR2 SMNVEV, per germline (reference sequence). The CDR3 covers 14 residues. Between the trimmed V and J ends, which lost 3 bases and 7 bases, there was a span of 12 bases. The CDR3 loop is CASSLRRRSEKLFF. The CDR3 nucleotides read TGTGCCAGCAGTTTGAGGAGGCGAAGTGAAAAACTGTTTTTT.

The table lists this clonotype with many counts. The V and J genes are TRBV20-1 and TRBJ1-2, with D tentatively TRBD1 (6 bases). Trimming stripped 1 base from V and 0 bases from J, with 15 bases between. This CDR3 spans 16 amino acids. Germline loops: CDR1 DFQATT, CDR2 SNEGSKA (reference sequence). The CDR3 loop is CSARVRRGNANYGYTF. CDR3 sequence (DNA): TGCAGTGCTAGAGTGAGGAGGGGGAACGCTAACTATGGCTACACCTTC.

This clonotype has a count of ten or more. This sequence joins TRBV7-2 and TRBJ1-1; 8 bases align to TRBD1. From germline, CDR1 is SGHTA and CDR2 FQGNSA. The CDR3 loop spans 14 amino acids. V lost 5 bases to trimming and J lost 0 bases; unmatched junction nucleotides: 2. CDR3 protein: CASSPGQVNTEAFF. In DNA, the CDR3 is TGTGCCAGCAGCCCGGGACAGGTGAACACTGAAGCTTTCTTT.

This clonotype came up many times. This rearrangement joins TRBV20-1 to TRBJ1-2; the D is unclear. V was pared by 0 bases and J by 7 bases, with 12 bases between. This CDR3 spans 13 amino acids. Germline values: CDR1 DFQATT, CDR2 SNEGSKA (reference sequence). The CDR3 bases are TGCAGTGCTAGAGATCTATTTGGCGCTGGCTACACCTTC. It specifies CSARDLFGAGYTF.

At least ten counts were recorded for this clonotype. The chain carries TRBV12-3 or TRBV12-4 and TRBJ2-1; 9 nucleotides align to TRBD2. This CDR3 spans 14 amino acids. Losses at the gene ends were 3 bases for V and 7 bases for J; bases not matched to a gene: 4. CDR3 sequence reads: CASSLASGANEQFF. In DNA form, the CDR3 reads TGTGCCAGCAGTTTGGCTAGCGGGGCTAATGAGCAGTTCTTC.